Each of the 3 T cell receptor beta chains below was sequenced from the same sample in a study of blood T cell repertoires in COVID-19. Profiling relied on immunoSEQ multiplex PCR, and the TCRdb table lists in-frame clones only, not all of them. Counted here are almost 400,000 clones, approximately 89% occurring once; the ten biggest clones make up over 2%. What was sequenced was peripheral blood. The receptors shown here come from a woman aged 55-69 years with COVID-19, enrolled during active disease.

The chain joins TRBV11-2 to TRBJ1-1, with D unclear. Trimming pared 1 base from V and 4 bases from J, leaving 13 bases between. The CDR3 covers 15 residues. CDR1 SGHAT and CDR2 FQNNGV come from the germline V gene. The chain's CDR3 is CASSLGWGVGTEAFF. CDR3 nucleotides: TGTGCCAGCAGCTTAGGATGGGGAGTAGGCACTGAAGCTTTCTTT.

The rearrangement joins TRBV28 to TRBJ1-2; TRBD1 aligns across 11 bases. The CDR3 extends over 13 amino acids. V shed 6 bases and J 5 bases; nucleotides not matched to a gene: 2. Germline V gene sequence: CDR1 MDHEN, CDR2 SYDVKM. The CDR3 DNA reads TGTGCCAGCAGGGACAGGGGGCTGTATGGCTACACCTTC. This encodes CASRDRGLYGYTF.

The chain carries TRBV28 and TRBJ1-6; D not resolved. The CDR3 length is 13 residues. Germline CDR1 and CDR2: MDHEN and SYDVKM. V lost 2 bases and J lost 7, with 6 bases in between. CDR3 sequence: CASSLRRNSPLHF. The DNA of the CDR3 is TGTGCCAGCAGTTTACGGCGGAATTCACCCCTCCACTTT.